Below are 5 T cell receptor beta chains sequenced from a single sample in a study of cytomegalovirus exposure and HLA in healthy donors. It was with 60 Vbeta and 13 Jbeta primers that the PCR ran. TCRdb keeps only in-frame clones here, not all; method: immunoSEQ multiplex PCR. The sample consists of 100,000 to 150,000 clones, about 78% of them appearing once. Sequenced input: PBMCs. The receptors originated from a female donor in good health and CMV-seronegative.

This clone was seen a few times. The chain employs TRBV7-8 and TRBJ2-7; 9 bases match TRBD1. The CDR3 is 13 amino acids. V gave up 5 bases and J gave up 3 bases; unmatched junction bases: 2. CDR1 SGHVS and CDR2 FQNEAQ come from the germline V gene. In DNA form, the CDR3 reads TGTGCCAGCAGCCGACAGGGGGGCTACGAGCAGTACTTC. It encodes CASSRQGGYEQYF.

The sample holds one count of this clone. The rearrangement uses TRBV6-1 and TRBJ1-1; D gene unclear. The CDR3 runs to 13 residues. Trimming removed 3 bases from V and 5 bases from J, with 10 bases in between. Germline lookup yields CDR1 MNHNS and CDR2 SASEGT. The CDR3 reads CASSELPGTEAFF. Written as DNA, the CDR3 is TGTGCCAGCAGTGAGCTGCCGGGGACTGAAGCTTTCTTT.

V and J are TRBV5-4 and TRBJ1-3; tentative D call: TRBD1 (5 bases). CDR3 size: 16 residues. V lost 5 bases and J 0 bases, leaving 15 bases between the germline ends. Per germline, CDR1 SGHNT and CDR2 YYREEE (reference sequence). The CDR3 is CASSLGGGHSGNTIYF. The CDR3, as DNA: TGTGCCAGCAGTCTTGGGGGGGGTCACTCTGGAAACACCATATATTTT.

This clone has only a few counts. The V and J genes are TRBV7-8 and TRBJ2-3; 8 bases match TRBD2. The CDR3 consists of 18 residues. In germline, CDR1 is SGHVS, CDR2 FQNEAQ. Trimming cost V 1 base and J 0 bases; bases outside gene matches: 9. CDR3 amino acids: CASSLGRPGLGSTDTQYF. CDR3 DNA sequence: TGTGCCAGCAGCTTAGGACGGCCGGGACTAGGGAGCACAGATACGCAGTATTTT.

The CDR3 protein is CATSSRRDTEAFF. CDR3 bases: TGTGCCACCAGCTCCCGACGGGACACTGAAGCTTTCTTT. The chain links TRBV15 to TRBJ1-1, with D unclear. This CDR3 is 13 amino acids long. The germline CDR1 and CDR2 sequences are LNHNV and YYDKDF (reference sequence). V shed 5 bases and J shed 3 bases, with 10 bases lying between them.